Listed below are T cell receptor beta chains from one sample, sequenced in a study of blood T cell repertoires in COVID-19. Sequenced by immunoSEQ multiplex PCR; TCRdb stores in-frame clones only, minus some. This table holds approximately 500,000 clones, 85% to 90% found once. The sequenced sample consisted of peripheral blood. Receptors originate from a man between 18 and 29 years old with COVID-19, enrolled during active disease. The CDR3 runs from the conserved cysteine through the conserved F or W. Each record gives: V gene, D gene, clone size, J gene, CDR3 protein, CDR3 DNA. D genes are given only for firm matches. The listing skips clone size in some rows; elsewhere it reads once, few, many or a size class.

TRBV19	NA	NA	TRBJ1-3	CASSIVRISGNTIYF	TGTGCCAGTAGTATAGTTCGTATCTCTGGAAACACCATATATTTT
TRBV5-1	TRBD2	NA	TRBJ2-3	CASSFGVAGRSTDTQYF	TGCGCCAGCAGCTTTGGGGTAGCGGGACGTAGCACAGATACGCAGTATTTT
TRBV5-1	TRBD1	NA	TRBJ1-2	CASSLGDRGRDGYTF	TGCGCCAGCAGCTTGGGTGACAGGGGGAGGGATGGCTACACCTTC
TRBV24-1	TRBD2	NA	TRBJ2-1	CATSDTSVDNYNEQFF	TGTGCCACCAGTGACACTAGCGTAGATAACTACAATGAGCAGTTCTTC
TRBV6-5	TRBD1	NA	TRBJ1-2	CASSYSNRGRYGYTF	TGTGCCAGCAGTTACTCGAACAGGGGACGGTATGGCTACACCTTC
TRBV7-9	TRBD2	NA	TRBJ2-1	CASSPSPWTSGSNYNEQFF	TGTGCCAGCAGCCCATCACCCTGGACTAGCGGGTCAAACTACAATGAGCAGTTCTTC
TRBV19	NA	NA	TRBJ2-4	CASSIAPPPGNIQYF	TGTGCCAGTAGTATAGCCCCACCACCGGGGAACATTCAGTACTTC
TRBV11-2	NA	NA	TRBJ2-1	CASSLDRRGEQFF	TGTGCCAGCAGCTTAGATCGAAGGGGCGAGCAGTTCTTC
TRBV30	TRBD2	NA	TRBJ2-7	CAYRAGGYHEQYF	TGTGCATACCGAGCGGGAGGATATCACGAGCAGTACTTC
TRBV19	TRBD1	NA	TRBJ2-4	CASSPDRGLRKNIQYF	TGTGCCAGTAGTCCCGACAGGGGGCTTCGCAAAAACATTCAGTACTTC
TRBV4-1	NA	once	TRBJ1-5	CASSQTLSTGLNQPQHF	TGCGCCAGCAGCCAAACATTAAGCACAGGGCTCAATCAGCCCCAGCATTTT
TRBV11-2	NA	few	TRBJ2-7	CASSIGTSYEQYF	TGTGCCAGCAGCATTGGGACATCCTACGAGCAGTACTTC
TRBV24-1	TRBD2	NA	TRBJ2-3	CATSDWDGGDTQYF	TGTGCCACCAGTGATTGGGACGGGGGGGATACGCAGTATTTT
TRBV19	NA	NA	TRBJ2-5	CASSDQGGWQETQYF	TGTGCCAGTAGTGACCAGGGTGGATGGCAAGAGACCCAGTACTTC
TRBV4-1	NA	NA	TRBJ1-6	CASSQDPPSSYNSPLHF	TGCGCCAGCAGCCAAGATCCGCCGAGCTCCTATAATTCACCCCTCCACTTT
TRBV27	NA	NA	TRBJ2-1	CASSSLSSYNEQFF	TGTGCCAGCAGTTCCCTTAGCTCCTACAATGAGCAGTTCTTC
TRBV2	NA	NA	TRBJ2-5	CASLRRGLEETQYF	TGTGCCAGCTTGAGGCGGGGGCTTGAGGAGACCCAGTACTTC
TRBV11-2	NA	NA	TRBJ2-1	CASSPAWGGGNEQFF	TGTGCCAGCAGCCCCGCTTGGGGAGGTGGGAATGAGCAGTTCTTC
TRBV19	NA	NA	TRBJ1-2	CASRDGHTANYGYTF	TGTGCCAGTAGGGATGGACATACTGCTAACTATGGCTACACCTTC
TRBV29-1	TRBD1	NA	TRBJ2-3	CSVPQGQGVTDTQYF	TGCAGCGTTCCCCAGGGACAGGGGGTTACAGATACGCAGTATTTT
TRBV24-1	TRBD1	NA	TRBJ2-3	CATATGGTDTQYF	TGTGCCACCGCTACAGGGGGCACAGATACGCAGTATTTT
TRBV6-5	TRBD1	NA	TRBJ1-5	CASNPTGVQPQHF	TGTGCCAGCAACCCGACAGGGGTTCAGCCCCAGCATTTT
TRBV6-5	TRBD1	once	TRBJ1-5	CASSTGDQPQHF	TGTGCCAGCAGTACAGGGGATCAGCCCCAGCATTTT
TRBV13	TRBD1	NA	TRBJ2-7	CASSSDRGYEQYF	TGTGCCAGCAGCTCCGACAGGGGCTACGAGCAGTACTTC